A selection of T cell receptor beta chains follows, all from one sample in a study of cytomegalovirus exposure and HLA in healthy donors. This table comes from immunoSEQ multiplex PCR, and its TCRdb copy is limited to in-frame clones, with some not included. The sample has about 190,000 clones, over 70% seen once; the top ten hold 1.5% to 2%. The sequenced material came from PBMCs. These receptors were collected from a woman between 18 and 30 years old in good health and CMV-seronegative. The CDR3 runs from the conserved cysteine through the conserved F or W. D genes are given only for firm matches. Some rows have no size entry. The others give once, few or many, or a class for an expanded clone.

>TRBD1|-|TRBJ2-7|TRBV5-1
CASSFYRTGDAYEQYF
TGCGCCAGCAGCTTCTACCGGACAGGGGACGCCTACGAGCAGTACTTC
>TRBD1|-|TRBJ1-6|TRBV7-9
CASSSGQSNSPLHF
TGTGCCAGCAGCTCGGGACAGAGTAATTCACCCCTCCACTTT
>-|-|TRBJ1-4|TRBV25-1
CASSPPGGSNEKLFF
TGTGCCAGCAGTCCCCCCGGGGGTTCTAATGAAAAACTGTTTTTT
>TRBD2|few|TRBJ2-7|TRBV7-6
CASSLAGLADPYEQYF
TGTGCCAGCAGCTTAGCTGGACTAGCGGACCCCTACGAGCAGTACTTC
>TRBD1|once|TRBJ2-5|TRBV11-3
CASSLRGQGQETQYF
TGTGCCAGCAGCTTGCGTGGACAGGGACAAGAGACCCAGTACTTC
>TRBD2|-|TRBJ2-3|TRBV7-3
CASSFSTGGPTDTQYF
TGTGCCAGCAGCTTCAGTACGGGAGGGCCCACAGATACGCAGTATTTT
>-|-|TRBJ1-2|TRBV4-1
CASSQDSGSGNSYGYTF
TGCGCCAGCAGCCAAGATTCAGGATCAGGGAATTCCTATGGCTACACCTTC
>TRBD2|-|TRBJ2-7|TRBV5-4
CASKLAEGDVYEQYF
TGTGCCAGCAAACTAGCGGAAGGGGATGTCTACGAGCAGTACTTC
>-|once|TRBJ2-3|TRBV5-1
CASSFETEYTDTQYF
TGCGCCAGCAGCTTCGAGACAGAGTACACAGATACGCAGTATTTT
>TRBD1|-|TRBJ1-2|TRBV5-6
CASSLSNRGTYGYTF
TGTGCCAGCAGCTTGAGTAACAGGGGAACCTATGGCTACACCTTC
>-|-|TRBJ1-5|TRBV28
CASSRGINQPQHF
TGTGCCAGCAGTAGGGGGATTAATCAGCCCCAGCATTTT
>TRBD2|-|TRBJ2-5|TRBV9
CASSASGGRETQYF
TGTGCCAGCAGCGCCAGCGGGGGCCGGGAGACCCAGTACTTC
>-|-|TRBJ2-5|TRBV28
CASSQIQEAETQYF
TGTGCCAGCAGCCAAATCCAGGAGGCAGAGACCCAGTACTTC
>-|-|TRBJ1-4|TRBV5-5
CASSLRHSLATNEKLFF
TGTGCCAGCAGCCTGAGACACTCCCTGGCAACTAATGAAAAACTGTTTTTT
>TRBD1|-|TRBJ2-7|TRBV6-1
CASNRDREAYEQYF
TGTGCCAGCAACCGGGACAGGGAGGCCTACGAGCAGTACTTC
>-|once|TRBJ1-3|TRBV5-1
CASTSGVAGNTIYF
TGCGCCAGCACTAGCGGGGTAGCTGGAAACACCATATATTTT
>-|-|TRBJ2-6|TRBV19
CASSKAGVPGANVLTF
TGTGCCAGTAGTAAGGCAGGGGTGCCTGGGGCCAACGTCCTGACTTTC
>TRBD1|-|TRBJ1-1|TRBV4-2
CASSQGSGYRGYTEAFF
TGTGCCAGCAGCCAAGGATCAGGTTACAGGGGTTATACTGAAGCTTTCTTT
>TRBD1|once|TRBJ1-1|TRBV18
CASSLMLQGAHTEAFF
TGTGCCAGCTCACTAATGCTCCAGGGGGCTCACACTGAAGCTTTCTTT
>TRBD1|-|TRBJ1-2|TRBV9
CASSPGQGNYGYTF
TGTGCCAGCAGCCCGGGACAGGGAAACTATGGCTACACCTTC
>-|once|TRBJ1-1|TRBV7-6
CASSPPPGGAEAFF
TGTGCCAGCAGCCCCCCCCCGGGGGGGGCTGAAGCTTTCTTT
>-|-|TRBJ1-2|TRBV28
CASSLLTGGDTYGYTF
TGTGCCAGCAGTTTACTTACAGGTGGGGATACCTATGGCTACACCTTC
>-|-|TRBJ1-1|TRBV2
CASSEGGIVVGAFF
TGTGCCAGCAGTGAAGGCGGGATCGTCGTGGGCGCTTTCTTT
>-|few|TRBJ1-2|TRBV7-9
CASSLAMIGGFGDF
TGTGCCAGCAGCTTAGCGATGATAGGAGGGTTCGGGGACTTC
>TRBD1|-|TRBJ1-5|TRBV7-2
CASSSLLGTGGYQPQHF
TGTGCCAGCAGTTCCCTTCTCGGGACAGGGGGCTATCAGCCCCAGCATTTT
>-|-|TRBJ1-1|TRBV9
CASSVGTPNTEAFF
TGTGCCAGCAGCGTAGGGACACCGAACACTGAAGCTTTCTTT
>-|-|TRBJ1-5|TRBV7-2
CASSLASGVSLPQHF
TGTGCCAGCAGCTTAGCATCCGGGGTCTCACTGCCCCAGCATTTT
>-|once|TRBJ1-1|TRBV7-3
CASSSTGKNTEAFF
TGTGCCAGCAGTTCTACCGGGAAGAACACTGAAGCTTTCTTT
>-|-|TRBJ1-2|TRBV6-1
CASNENWTDYGYTF
TGTGCCAGCAATGAGAACTGGACTGACTATGGCTACACCTTC
>TRBD2|once|TRBJ2-5|TRBV7-7
CASSLAVGLAEETQYF
TGTGCTAGCAGCTTAGCCGTCGGACTAGCGGAAGAGACCCAGTACTTC
>-|-|TRBJ1-5|TRBV11-2
CASSLYGNSNQPQHF
TGTGCCAGCAGCTTATACGGGAATAGCAATCAGCCCCAGCATTTT
>TRBD1|-|TRBJ1-2|TRBV2
CASSTPGTGHIGYTF
TGTGCCAGCAGTACCCCCGGGACAGGGCATATTGGCTACACCTTC
>TRBD1|-|TRBJ1-5|TRBV23-1
CASKGQITDQPQHF
TGCGCCAGCAAGGGACAGATAACCGATCAGCCCCAGCATTTT
>-|-|TRBJ2-7|TRBV6-1
CASSDIGRAYEQYF
TGTGCCAGCAGTGATATCGGCAGGGCCTACGAGCAGTACTTC
>-|-|TRBJ1-5|TRBV6-5
CASSTGNQPQHF
TGTGCCAGCTCCACGGGTAATCAGCCCCAGCATTTT
>-|-|TRBJ2-3|TRBV7-8
CASSRDTDTQYF
TGTGCCAGCAGCCGGGACACAGATACGCAGTATTTT
>-|-|TRBJ1-3|TRBV29-1
CSVVYEYSGNTIYF
TGCAGCGTTGTTTATGAGTACTCTGGAAACACCATATATTTT
>TRBD2|-|TRBJ2-2|TRBV5-4
CASSFRTSGSNTGELFF
TGTGCCAGCAGCTTCCGAACTAGCGGGAGTAACACCGGGGAGCTGTTTTTT
>-|-|TRBJ1-1|TRBV20-1
CSARGGTEAFF
TGCAGTGCCAGAGGAGGAACTGAAGCTTTCTTT
>-|-|TRBJ1-3|TRBV25-1
CASQPPDTPGGNTIYF
TGTGCCAGCCAGCCCCCCGACACACCGGGGGGAAACACCATATATTTT
>-|-|TRBJ2-1|TRBV28
CASSSASSYNEQFF
TGTGCCAGCAGTTCCGCCAGCTCCTACAATGAGCAGTTCTTC
>TRBD2|-|TRBJ2-1|TRBV27
CASSLSLAGEDEQFF
TGTGCCAGCAGTTTATCACTAGCGGGAGAGGATGAGCAGTTCTTC
>TRBD1|once|TRBJ1-2|TRBV9
CASSITRTGLYGYTF
TGTGCCAGCAGTATAACGAGGACAGGGCTCTATGGCTACACCTTC
>TRBD1|-|TRBJ1-5|TRBV27
CASSSLGTGGQPQHF
TGTGCCAGCAGTTCACTCGGGACAGGAGGGCAGCCCCAGCATTTT
>TRBD2|-|TRBJ2-1|TRBV7-7
CASSRFTSGSQNEQFF
TGTGCTAGCAGCCGATTTACTAGCGGGAGTCAAAATGAGCAGTTCTTC
>-|-|TRBJ1-2|TRBV6-1
CASTGQGLPNYGYTF
TGTGCCAGCACTGGACAAGGGCTACCTAACTATGGCTACACCTTC
>-|-|TRBJ1-5|TRBV6-1
CASSGSGNQPQHF
TGTGCCAGCAGCGGGAGTGGCAATCAGCCCCAGCATTTT
>-|-|TRBJ2-5|TRBV10-3
CAISGLAKETQYF
TGTGCCATCAGTGGCCTAGCGAAAGAGACCCAGTACTTC
>TRBD1|-|TRBJ1-3|TRBV7-2
CASSTGGLGSGNTIYF
TGTGCCAGCAGTACAGGGGGCCTGGGCTCTGGAAACACCATATATTTT
>TRBD1|few|TRBJ2-3|TRBV29-1
CSVGRGQSDTQYF
TGCAGCGTTGGTAGGGGGCAGTCAGATACGCAGTATTTT
>TRBD1|-|TRBJ1-2|TRBV19
CASSMDRGLEGYTF
TGTGCCAGTAGTATGGACAGGGGATTAGAGGGCTACACCTTC
>-|-|TRBJ2-7|TRBV13
CASSLGWQSYEQYF
TGTGCCAGCAGCTTAGGCTGGCAGTCCTACGAGCAGTACTTC
>TRBD2|-|TRBJ2-1|TRBV25-1
CASSETSGSWYEQFF
TGTGCCAGCAGTGAAACTAGCGGGAGCTGGTATGAGCAGTTCTTC
>TRBD1|-|TRBJ2-7|TRBV9
CASSVGTGYLNEQYF
TGTGCCAGCAGCGTAGGGACAGGCTACCTTAACGAGCAGTACTTC
>-|-|TRBJ2-5|TRBV7-2
CASSPSQETQYF
TGTGCCAGCAGCCCCTCCCAGGAGACCCAGTACTTC
>-|once|TRBJ2-5|TRBV20-1
CSVISRETQYF
TGCAGTGTTATAAGTCGGGAGACCCAGTACTTC
>-|-|TRBJ1-4|TRBV19
CASSIYRGRRGDEKLFF
TGTGCCAGTAGTATCTATCGGGGGAGAAGGGGAGATGAAAAACTGTTTTTT